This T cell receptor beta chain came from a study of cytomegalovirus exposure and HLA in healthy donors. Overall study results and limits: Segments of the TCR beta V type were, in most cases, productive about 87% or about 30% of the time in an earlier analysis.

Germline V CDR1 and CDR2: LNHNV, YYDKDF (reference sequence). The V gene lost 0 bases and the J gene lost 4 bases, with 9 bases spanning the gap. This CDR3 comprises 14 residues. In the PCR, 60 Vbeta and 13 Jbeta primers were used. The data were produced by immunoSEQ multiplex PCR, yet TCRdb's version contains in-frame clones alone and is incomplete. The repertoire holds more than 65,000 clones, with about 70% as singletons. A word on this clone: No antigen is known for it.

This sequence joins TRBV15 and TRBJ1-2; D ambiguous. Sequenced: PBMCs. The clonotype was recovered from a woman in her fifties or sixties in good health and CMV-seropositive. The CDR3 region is CATSRDVQSYGYTF. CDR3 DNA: TGTGCCACCAGCAGAGATGTACAGTCCTATGGCTACACCTTC. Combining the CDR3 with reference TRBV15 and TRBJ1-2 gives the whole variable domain DAMVIQNPRYQVTQFGKPVTLSCSQTLNHNVMYWYQQKSSQAPKLLFHYYDKDFNNEADTPDNFQSRRPNTSFCFLDIRSPGLGDTAMYLCATSRDVQSYGYTFGSGTRLTVV.